The next 2 T cell receptor beta chains were all read from a single sample in a study of graft-versus-host responses after intestinal transplantation. Antigens for these TCRs are unknown. TCRdb keeps only in-frame clones here, not all; method: immunoSEQ multiplex PCR. The sample carries about 88,000 clones, approximately 94% recorded once. Sequenced material: unstimulated CD4+ T cells sorted from spleen or lymph node cells, taken before transplant. All receptors come from a human donor who was the organ donor for an intestinal transplant.

The chain joins TRBV5-1 to TRBJ2-3, with 12 bases aligning to TRBD2. This CDR3 has 14 residues. The germline V gene has CDR1 SGHRS and CDR2 YFSETQ. Trimming cost V 2 bases and J 8 bases; bases outside gene matches: 3. The CDR3 coding sequence is TGCGCCAGCAGCTTAGGACTAGCGGGGACTACGCAGTATTTT. This sequence encodes CASSLGLAGTTQYF.

This chain joins TRBV14 and TRBJ2-5, with 7 bases that match TRBD2. The CDR3 spans 17 residues. Germline CDR1 is SGHDN and CDR2 is FVKESK. Trimming at V came to 1 base and at J to 4 bases, leaving 12 bases not matched to a gene. The CDR3 DNA is TGTGCCAGCAGCCAAGGGACTAGTCGAGAACCTGGAGAGACCCAGTACTTC. Protein product: CASSQGTSREPGETQYF.